Below, 19 T cell receptor beta chains from the same sample are listed, as sequenced in a study of blood T cells in healthy people across ages. Next came a second PCR, run for about 6 to 11 cycles, which used a sample-barcoded 5' primer along with a J-beta primer mix. In TCRdb, the 5' RACE reads were re-called with MiXCR into one record per CDR3 protein. The repertoire includes roughly 1 million distinct CDR3 sequences, roughly a quarter of them detected once, and about 0.72% sits in the top ten. The sample was also linked to a second study, of T cells of mothers and their children.

Sequencing was performed on blood. The receptors come from a girl aged 2 to 10 in good health.

This clonotype appeared a few times. This rearrangement joins TRBV6-1 to TRBJ2-1; 9 bases line up with TRBD2. The DNA end favors TRBJ2-7, so the J call may be wrong. This CDR3 contains 14 residues. Germline CDR1 reads MNHNS; CDR2 reads SASEGT. CDR3 region: CASSVIAGEYEQYF. Here the CDR3 DNA reads TGTGCCAGCAGTGTGATAGCGGGGGAATACGAGCAGTACTTC.

CDR3 amino acids: CASMSDGVASPLHF. For the CDR3, the DNA is TGTGCCAGCATGAGCGATGGGGTCGCTTCACCCCTCCACTTT. The rearrangement joins TRBV2 to TRBJ1-6; D ambiguous. With 7 bases removed from V and 9 bases from J, the gap between germline ends came to 16 bases. Germline loops: CDR1 SNHLY, CDR2 FYNNEI. The CDR3 runs to 14 residues.

This clonotype has a handful of counts. V is TRBV4-1 and J is TRBJ2-7; D might be TRBD2 (5 bases). CDR3 length: 15 amino acids. V was clipped by 0 bases and J by 3 bases, with 12 bases between them. Per germline, CDR1 MGHRA and CDR2 YSYEKL. CDR3 region: CASSQDPGELYEQYF. Here the CDR3 DNA reads TGCGCCAGCAGCCAAGATCCCGGGGAACTCTACGAGCAGTACTTC.

This clonotype was detected a few times. The rearrangement uses TRBV7-9 and TRBJ2-1; D remains ambiguous. The CDR3 has 17 residues. The ends were cut back, 1 base at V and 1 base at J, with 14 bases in the middle. Germline V gene lookup returns CDR1 SEHNR and CDR2 FQNEAQ (reference sequence). For the CDR3, the DNA is TGTGCCAGCAGCTTAGGCTTTTCCGAGGCTTCCTACAATGAGCAGTTCTTC. It codes for CASSLGFSEASYNEQFF.

This clonotype was seen a handful of times. The rearrangement joins TRBV5-1 to TRBJ2-3, with TRBD2 identical over 9 bases. Germline V gene data show CDR1 as SGHRS and CDR2 as YFSETQ. The J segment lost 6 bases and the V segment lost 7 bases, leaving 21 bases of the junction unmatched. The CDR3 is 18 residues long. The DNA of the CDR3 is TGCGCCAGCGGCTCCCGACCTTCTGGCGGGGGGGCCGCGGATACGCAGTATTTT. Protein product: CASGSRPSGGGAADTQYF.

On this clonotype itself: At one end the junction does not follow the germline gene, possibly because of a read error. V and J are TRBV28 and TRBJ1-4; TRBD1 matches 8 bases. The CDR3 spans 15 residues. Germline lookup yields CDR1 MDHEN and CDR2 SYDVKM. This chain's CDR3 is CASSSPGQALEKLFF. For the CDR3, the DNA is TGCGCCAGCAGCTCTCCGGGACAGGCTTTAGAAAAACTGTTTTTT.

This clonotype was found a few times. The chain uses TRBV25-1 and TRBJ2-1, with TRBD2 as a possible D gene (6 bases). Germline V gene data show CDR1 as MGHDK and CDR2 as SYGVNS. V lost 7 bases and J lost 7, with 17 bases in between. The CDR3 covers 14 residues. The CDR3 sequence is CASIGNRGYNEQFF. The CDR3 DNA is TGTGCCAGCATTGGGAATCGGGGGTATAATGAGCAGTTCTTC.

V gene TRBV6-2 or TRBV6-3 combines with J gene TRBJ2-7; possibly TRBD1 for D (6 bases). Trimming took off 10 bases at V and 7 bases at J, with 26 bases between the two ends. CDR1 MNHEY and CDR2 SVGEGT come from the germline V gene. The CDR3 loop spans 15 amino acids. The DNA of the CDR3 is TGTGCCACCCTTGAATTGGACAGCGCCTTTCGGGAGCAGTACTTC. It translates to CATLELDSAFREQYF.

The chain uses TRBV7-2 and TRBJ1-1, with 8 bases aligning to TRBD1. Germline V gene sequence: CDR1 SGHTA, CDR2 FQGNSA. The CDR3 runs 16 residues. The junction had 12 bases not matched to a gene; V was cut back by 6 bases and J by 3 bases. CDR3 DNA sequence: TGTGCCAGCAGTTACCGACAGGGGCCAGGGGACACTGAAGCTTTCTTT. Translated: CASSYRQGPGDTEAFF.

The chain recombines TRBV6-5 with TRBJ1-1; no reliable D call. The CDR3 has 13 residues. The V end lost 0 bases, the J end lost 4 bases, and 6 bases lay between the germline ends. From germline, CDR1 is MNHEY and CDR2 SVGAGI. CDR3 in amino acids: CASSYSEVTEAFF. The DNA for the CDR3 is TGTGCCAGCAGTTACTCGGAGGTCACTGAAGCTTTCTTT.

This chain joins TRBV20-1 and TRBJ2-1; 8 bases fit TRBD2. The CDR3 is 12 amino acids. V shed 3 bases, J shed 15 bases, and the junction held 10 bases outside the gene matches. Germline V lookup: CDR1 DFQATT, CDR2 SNEGSKA (reference sequence). CDR3 DNA: TGCAGTGCTAGTCCCCTACGGGAGGGCCGGTTCTTC. It specifies CSASPLREGRFF.

This clonotype was counted between two and nine times. The chain joins TRBV28 to TRBJ1-6; D is ambiguous. Germline V CDR1 and CDR2: MDHEN, SYDVKM. The CDR3 is 16 residues long. Trimming stripped 6 bases from V and 0 bases from J, with 12 bases between. CDR3 DNA: TGTGCCAGCAGGCCTCCGACTAGCTCCTATAATTCACCCCTCCACTTT. Protein product: CASRPPTSSYNSPLHF. Filled out from reference TRBV28 and TRBJ1-6, the complete variable domain reads DVKVTQSSRYLVKRTGEKVFLECVQDMDHENMFWYRQDPGLGLRLIYFSYDVKMKEKGDIPEGYSVSREKKERFSLILESASTNQTSMYLCASRPPTSSYNSPLHFGNGTRLTVT.

This clonotype was counted only a few times. V is TRBV2 and J is TRBJ2-1; 8 nucleotides align to TRBD1. The CDR3 covers 14 residues. The junction had 7 bases not matched to a gene; V was cut back by 5 bases and J by 7 bases. In germline, CDR1 is SNHLY, CDR2 FYNNEI. The CDR3 DNA follows: TGTGCCAGCAGTCGACAGGGGATGGGGAATGAGCAGTTCTTC. Translation: CASSRQGMGNEQFF. Supplemented by reference TRBV2 and TRBJ2-1, the full variable domain reads EPEVTQTPSHQVTQMGQEVILRCVPISNHLYFYWYRQILGQKVEFLVSFYNNEISEKSEIFDDQFSVERPDGSNFTLKIRSTKLEDSAMYFCASSRQGMGNEQFFGPGTRLTVL.

In this sample, this clonotype turned up a few times. The chain carries TRBV21-1 and TRBJ2-4; the table calls TRBD2, which could not be checked here. TRBV21-1 counts as a pseudogene. CDR3 length: 12 residues. The CDR3 region is CASIQTSGLKYF. The CDR3 DNA reads as TGTGCCAGCATACAAACTAGTGGACTAAAGTACTTC.

The sample holds a few counts of this clonotype. The chain uses TRBV15 and TRBJ1-6, with D possibly TRBD1 on 6 matching bases. Trimming stripped 3 bases from V and 6 bases from J, with 12 bases between. The CDR3 is 15 residues long. From germline, CDR1 is LNHNV and CDR2 YYDKDF (reference sequence). The CDR3 DNA follows: TGTGCCACCAGCAGCGAACAGGGCGCTAATTCACCCCTCCACTTT. Protein: CATSSEQGANSPLHF.

This clonotype was seen only a few times. The rearrangement links TRBV28 to TRBJ2-7; 7 bases fit TRBD2. Germline V gene sequence: CDR1 MDHEN, CDR2 SYDVKM. This CDR3 contains 17 residues. The V segment lost 2 bases and the J segment 3 bases; nucleotides outside the gene matches: 13. The CDR3, as DNA: TGTGCCAGCAGTTTAAAAACAGGTGAAGCGGGACTCTACGAGCAGTACTTC. Its protein is CASSLKTGEAGLYEQYF.

This rearrangement joins TRBV7-9 to TRBJ2-5; TRBD2 aligns across 8 bases. The CDR3 length is 14 residues. The germline gives CDR1 SEHNR, CDR2 FQNEAQ (reference sequence). V was pared by 1 base and J by 4 bases, with 2 bases of the junction left unmatched. The CDR3 coding sequence is TGTGCCAGCAGCTTAGAAAGCGGGAGAGAGACCCAGTACTTC. It is translated as CASSLESGRETQYF.

As for this clonotype: One end of the junction does not line up with germline, which may come from a read error. CDR3 sequence reads: CASRLNSEAFF. As DNA, the CDR3 is TGTGCCAGCAGGTTGAACAGTGAAGCTTTCTTT. This chain uses TRBV12-3 or TRBV12-4 with TRBJ1-1, with no clear D. The CDR3 covers 11 residues.

This rearrangement joins TRBV3-1 to TRBJ1-3, with D possibly being TRBD1 (5 bases). The CDR3 covers 15 residues. The V gene's germline CDR1 is LGHDT and CDR2 YNNKEL (reference sequence). V shed 8 bases and J shed 0 bases, with 14 bases lying between them. CDR3 loop: CASDPGGGSGNTIYF. CDR3 nucleotides: TGTGCCAGCGACCCCGGGGGGGGCTCTGGAAACACCATATATTTT. The entire variable domain, with the rest obtained from reference TRBV3-1 and TRBJ1-3, is as follows: DTAVSQTPKYLVTQMGNDKSIKCEQNLGHDTMYWYKQDSKKFLKIMFSYNNKELIINETVPNRFSPKSPDKAHLNLHINSLELGDSAVYFCASDPGGGSGNTIYFGEGSWLTVV.